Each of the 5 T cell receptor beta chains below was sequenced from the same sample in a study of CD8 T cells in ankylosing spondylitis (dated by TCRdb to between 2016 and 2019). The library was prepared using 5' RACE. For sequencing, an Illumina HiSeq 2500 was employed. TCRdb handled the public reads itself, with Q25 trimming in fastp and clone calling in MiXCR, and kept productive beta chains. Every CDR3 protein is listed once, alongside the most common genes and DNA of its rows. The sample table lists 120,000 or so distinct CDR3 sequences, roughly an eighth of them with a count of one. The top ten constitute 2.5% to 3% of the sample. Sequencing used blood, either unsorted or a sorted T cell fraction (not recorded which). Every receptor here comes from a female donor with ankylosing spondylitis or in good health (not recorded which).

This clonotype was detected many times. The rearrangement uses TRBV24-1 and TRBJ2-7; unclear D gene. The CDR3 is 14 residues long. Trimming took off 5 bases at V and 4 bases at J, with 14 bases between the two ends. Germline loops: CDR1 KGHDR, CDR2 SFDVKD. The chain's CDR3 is CATSATTGAYEQYF. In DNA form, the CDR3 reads TGTGCCACCAGTGCTACCACGGGCGCTTACGAGCAGTACTTC.

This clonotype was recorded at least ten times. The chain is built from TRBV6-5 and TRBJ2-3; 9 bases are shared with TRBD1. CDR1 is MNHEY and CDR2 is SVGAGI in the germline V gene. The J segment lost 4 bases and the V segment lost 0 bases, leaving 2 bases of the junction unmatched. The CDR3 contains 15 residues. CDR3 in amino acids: CASSYSDRGADTQYF. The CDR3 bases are TGTGCCAGCAGTTACTCTGACAGGGGGGCAGATACGCAGTATTTT.

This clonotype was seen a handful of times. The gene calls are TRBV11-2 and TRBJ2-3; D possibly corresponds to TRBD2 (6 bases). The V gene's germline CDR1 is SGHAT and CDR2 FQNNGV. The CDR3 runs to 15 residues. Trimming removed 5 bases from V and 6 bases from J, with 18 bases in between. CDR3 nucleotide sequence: TGTGCCAGCAGCCAACATTCCGGGAGAGGCGATACGCAGTATTTT. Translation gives CASSQHSGRGDTQYF.

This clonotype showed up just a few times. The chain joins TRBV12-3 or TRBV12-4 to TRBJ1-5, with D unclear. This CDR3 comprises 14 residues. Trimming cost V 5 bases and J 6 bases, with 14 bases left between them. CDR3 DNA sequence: TGTGCCAGCAGTGTATCCGGGCCCCTTCAGCCCCAGCATTTT. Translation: CASSVSGPLQPQHF.

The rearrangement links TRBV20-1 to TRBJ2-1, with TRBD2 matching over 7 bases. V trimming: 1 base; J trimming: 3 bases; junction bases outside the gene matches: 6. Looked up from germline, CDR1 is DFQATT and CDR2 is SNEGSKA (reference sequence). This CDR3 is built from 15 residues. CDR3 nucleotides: TGCAGTGCTAGAGTTAAGGGACTACTCTACAATGAGCAGTTCTTC. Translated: CSARVKGLLYNEQFF.